This T cell receptor beta chain was sequenced during a study of T cells in Graves' hyperthyroidism and ophthalmopathy. Amplified TCR beta CDR3 regions derived from RNA transcripts. Researchers ran a first-round RT-PCR on the TCR CDR3 using the HTBI primer set. In TCRdb, the multiplex PCR reads were re-called with MiXCR into one record per CDR3 protein. Among hundreds of thousands of distinct CDR3 sequences listed, roughly 13% were seen once. The CDR3 runs to 16 residues. The trim removed 4 bases at V and 0 bases at J, leaving 3 bases unmatched. The germline gives CDR1 SGHDT, CDR2 YYEEEE. This clonotype was seen a few times.

Input material: blood. This clonotype was sampled from a woman between 40 and 50 years old with Graves' ophthalmopathy. The V and J genes are TRBV5-6 and TRBJ1-4, with 10 bases identical to TRBD1. CDR3 sequence: CASSDGTGATNEKLFF. CDR3 DNA sequence: TGTGCCAGCAGCGACGGGACAGGGGCAACTAATGAAAAACTGTTTTTT.